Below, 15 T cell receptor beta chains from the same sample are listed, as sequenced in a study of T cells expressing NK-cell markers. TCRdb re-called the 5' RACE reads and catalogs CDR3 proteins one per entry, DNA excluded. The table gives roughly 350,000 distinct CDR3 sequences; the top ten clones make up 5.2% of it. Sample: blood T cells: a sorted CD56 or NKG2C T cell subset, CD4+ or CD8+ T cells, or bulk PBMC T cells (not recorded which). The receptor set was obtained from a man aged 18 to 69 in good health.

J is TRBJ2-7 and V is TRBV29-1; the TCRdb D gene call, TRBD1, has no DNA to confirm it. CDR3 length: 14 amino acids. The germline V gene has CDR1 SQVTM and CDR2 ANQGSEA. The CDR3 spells CSVEGLANSYEQYF.

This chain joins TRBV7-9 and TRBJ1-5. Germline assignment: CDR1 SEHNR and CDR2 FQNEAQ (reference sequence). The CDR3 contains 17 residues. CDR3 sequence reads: CASSRGPRDKPNQPQHF.

The CDR3 loop reads CASSPSSHRGQQYF. The V and J genes are TRBV12-3 or TRBV12-4 and TRBJ2-3; TCRdb proposes TRBD1, but this gene call is untestable without DNA. This CDR3 is 14 amino acids long.

The CDR3 here is CASTFSVGGELFF. The V call is TRBV9, the J call TRBJ2-2; TCRdb returns TRBD2, unconfirmable since there is no DNA. The length of the CDR3 is 13 residues. Germline V lookup: CDR1 SGDLS, CDR2 YYNGEE.

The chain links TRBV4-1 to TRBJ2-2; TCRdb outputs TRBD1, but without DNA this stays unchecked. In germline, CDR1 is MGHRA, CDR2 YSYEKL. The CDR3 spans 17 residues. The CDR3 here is CASSFRPGGLSTGELFF.

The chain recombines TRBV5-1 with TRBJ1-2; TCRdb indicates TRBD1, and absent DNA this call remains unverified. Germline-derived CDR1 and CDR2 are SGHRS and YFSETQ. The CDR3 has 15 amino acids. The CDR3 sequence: CASSPTVDSVYGYTF.

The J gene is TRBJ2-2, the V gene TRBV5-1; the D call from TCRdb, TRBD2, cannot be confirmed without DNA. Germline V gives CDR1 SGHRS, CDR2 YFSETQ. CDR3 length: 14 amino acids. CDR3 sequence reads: CASSGLGTRGELFF.

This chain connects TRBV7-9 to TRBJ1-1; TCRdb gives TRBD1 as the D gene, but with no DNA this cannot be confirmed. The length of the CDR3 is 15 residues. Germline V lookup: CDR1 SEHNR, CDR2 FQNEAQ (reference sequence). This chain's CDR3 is CASSPDRDLNTEAFF.

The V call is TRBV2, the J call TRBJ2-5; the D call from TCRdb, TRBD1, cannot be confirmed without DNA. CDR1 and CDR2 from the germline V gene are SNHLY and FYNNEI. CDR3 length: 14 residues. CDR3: CASIPDSGWETQYF.

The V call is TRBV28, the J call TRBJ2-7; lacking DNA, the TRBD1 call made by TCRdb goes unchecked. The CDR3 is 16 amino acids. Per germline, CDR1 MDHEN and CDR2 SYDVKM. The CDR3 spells CASSLSGWDTFYEQYF.

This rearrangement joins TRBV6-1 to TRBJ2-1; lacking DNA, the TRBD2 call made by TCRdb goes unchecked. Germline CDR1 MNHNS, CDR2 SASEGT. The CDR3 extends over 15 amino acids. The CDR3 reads CASSVAGTSYNEQFF.

This chain's CDR3 is CASSLGGRTPYTGELFF. The V call is TRBV5-1, the J call TRBJ2-2; there is no DNA to check the TCRdb D call of TRBD2. This CDR3 is 17 amino acids long. CDR1 is SGHRS and CDR2 is YFSETQ in the germline V gene. Complete variable domain (other parts from reference TRBV5-1 and TRBJ2-2): KAGVTQTPRYLIKTRGQQVTLSCSPISGHRSVSWYQQTPGQGLQFLFEYFSETQRNKGNFPGRFSGRQFSNSRSEMNVSTLELGDSALYLCASSLGGRTPYTGELFFGEGSRLTVL.

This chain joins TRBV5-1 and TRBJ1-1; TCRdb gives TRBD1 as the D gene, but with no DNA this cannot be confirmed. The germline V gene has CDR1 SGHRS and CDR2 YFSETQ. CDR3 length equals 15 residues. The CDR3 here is CASSFLAQGVGEAFF.

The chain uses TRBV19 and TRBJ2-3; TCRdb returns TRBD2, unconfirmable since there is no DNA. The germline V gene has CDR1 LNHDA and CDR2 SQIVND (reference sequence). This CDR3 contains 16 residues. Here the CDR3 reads CASKQRGGLSTDTQYF.

CDR3: CATSDGFGLAGLNTQYF. The chain combines TRBV24-1 with TRBJ2-3; there is no DNA to check the TCRdb D call of TRBD2. CDR1 is KGHDR and CDR2 is SFDVKD in the germline V gene. The CDR3 is 17 amino acids.